The rows below give T cell receptor beta chains drawn from one sample of a study of blood T cell repertoires in COVID-19. Method: immunoSEQ multiplex PCR; TCRdb's copy keeps in-frame clones and lacks some. The repertoire holds approximately 160,000 clones, about 85% seen once, with roughly 1.2% in the top ten. The sequenced material came from peripheral blood. Receptor source: a man aged 60 to 69 who had recovered from COVID-19. Both conserved end residues are part of each CDR3. D genes are given only for firm matches. Not every row has a clone size; where given, it reads once, few, many or a size class.

CDR3 DNA: TGTGCCAGCAGCAGAAAACTAGCGGGGACGAACGAGCAGTACTTC
CDR3 protein: CASSRKLAGTNEQYF
D gene: TRBD2
CDR3 length: 15
J gene: TRBJ2-7
V gene: TRBV7-2
clone size: .

CDR3 DNA: TGTGCCAGCAGCTTAACCAGGGGCACTAATGAAAAACTGTTTTTT
CDR3 protein: CASSLTRGTNEKLFF
D gene: .
CDR3 length: 15
J gene: TRBJ1-4
V gene: TRBV13
clone size: .

CDR3 DNA: TGTGCCACCAGCAGAGACGGGACAGGGTCGGATGGCTACACCTTC
CDR3 protein: CATSRDGTGSDGYTF
D gene: TRBD1
CDR3 length: 15
J gene: TRBJ1-2
V gene: TRBV15
clone size: .

CDR3 DNA: TGTGCCAGCAGTGAGGGCGTGGGGACAGGGAGGACCGGGGAGCTGTTTTTT
CDR3 protein: CASSEGVGTGRTGELFF
D gene: TRBD1
CDR3 length: 17
J gene: TRBJ2-2
V gene: TRBV2
clone size: .

CDR3 DNA: TGTGCCAGCAGCCCGACCGACAGGCCATACGAGCAGTACTTC
CDR3 protein: CASSPTDRPYEQYF
D gene: .
CDR3 length: 14
J gene: TRBJ2-7
V gene: TRBV11-3
clone size: .

CDR3 DNA: TGTGCTAGCAGCCCGGGGGGGCGAGATACGCAGTATTTT
CDR3 protein: CASSPGGRDTQYF
D gene: TRBD2
CDR3 length: 13
J gene: TRBJ2-3
V gene: TRBV7-7
clone size: .

CDR3 DNA: TGTGCCAGCTCACCGGGACAGGGTGACTACACCTTC
CDR3 protein: CASSPGQGDYTF
D gene: TRBD1
CDR3 length: 12
J gene: TRBJ1-2
V gene: TRBV18
clone size: once

CDR3 DNA: TGTGCCAGCAGCCGATCAGGGGGCGCGGGGGAGACCCAGTACTTC
CDR3 protein: CASSRSGGAGETQYF
D gene: TRBD1
CDR3 length: 15
J gene: TRBJ2-5
V gene: TRBV11-3
clone size: .

CDR3 DNA: TGCGCCAGCAGCCAAGAGAGGGGGAAGTTGGTGTTCTTC
CDR3 protein: CASSQERGKLVFF
D gene: .
CDR3 length: 13
J gene: TRBJ2-1
V gene: TRBV4-1
clone size: .

CDR3 DNA: TGCGCCAGCAGCCAAGCTACAGGGGAGTCCTACAATGAGCAGTTCTTC
CDR3 protein: CASSQATGESYNEQFF
D gene: TRBD1
CDR3 length: 16
J gene: TRBJ2-1
V gene: TRBV4-1
clone size: .

CDR3 DNA: TGTGCCAGCAGCTCTCACAGGGGGCCGCGAGCCGGGGAGCTGTTTTTT
CDR3 protein: CASSSHRGPRAGELFF
D gene: TRBD1
CDR3 length: 16
J gene: TRBJ2-2
V gene: TRBV9
clone size: few

CDR3 DNA: TGTGCCAGCAGCCAAGGTCCCTTTGACAGGGCTCCAGCTTTCTTT
CDR3 protein: CASSQGPFDRAPAFF
D gene: TRBD1
CDR3 length: 15
J gene: TRBJ1-1
V gene: TRBV3-1/TRBV3-2
clone size: .

CDR3 DNA: TGTGCCAGCAGCTTGGAGGCGGTCGACAGGACCCAGCATTTT
CDR3 protein: CASSLEAVDRTQHF
D gene: .
CDR3 length: 14
J gene: TRBJ1-5
V gene: TRBV5-5
clone size: .

CDR3 DNA: TGTGCCAGTAGTATGGGGGGGGGCGCGGCCCTCAATGAGCAGTTCTTC
CDR3 protein: CASSMGGGAALNEQFF
D gene: .
CDR3 length: 16
J gene: TRBJ2-1
V gene: TRBV19
clone size: .

CDR3 DNA: TGTGCCAGCAGCAAAGAAGTTGGGGGACAGTCGAACACCGGGGAGCTGTTTTTT
CDR3 protein: CASSKEVGGQSNTGELFF
D gene: .
CDR3 length: 18
J gene: TRBJ2-2
V gene: TRBV21-1
clone size: .

CDR3 DNA: TGCGCCAGCAGCCCTCGACAGGGGCCGAACACTGAAGCTTTCTTT
CDR3 protein: CASSPRQGPNTEAFF
D gene: TRBD1
CDR3 length: 15
J gene: TRBJ1-1
V gene: TRBV4-1
clone size: .